This T cell receptor beta chain emerged from a study of T cell changes during pregnancy in multiple sclerosis. Trimming cost V 4 bases and J 3 bases, with 12 bases left between them. This CDR3 comprises 14 residues. The V gene's germline CDR1 is LNHDA and CDR2 SQIVND (reference sequence). TCRdb's copy holds only in-frame clones and misses some; the assay was immunoSEQ multiplex PCR. The data show fewer than 70,000 clones, 85% to 95% seen once. This sequence joins TRBV19 and TRBJ1-1; D not resolved. The sequence came from a female donor in good health, enrolled as a control in a pregnancy study. Sequences were derived from CD8+ T cells from peripheral blood mononuclear cells, sampled in the third trimester of pregnancy. The CDR3 reads CASSTWAKDTEAFF. The CDR3, as DNA: TGTGCCAGTAGTACGTGGGCAAAGGACACTGAAGCTTTCTTT.